One and the same sample provided the 4 T cell receptor beta chains below, sequenced in a study of shared T cell receptors in the human thymus. Repertoires were generated with immunoSEQ multiplex PCR, while TCRdb's copy carries only in-frame clones and drops some. The table records under 850,000 clones, roughly 90% of them present only once. This sample was shared with a second study, whose subject was human thymus T cells.

The specimen sequenced was thymocytes. These receptors all come from a boy younger than two with a congenital heart defect.

The CDR3 reads CASSRRGQPGSGELFF. The CDR3 DNA follows: TGCGCCAGCAGTCGCCGCGGACAGCCCGGGTCCGGGGAGCTGTTTTTT. The chain recombines TRBV4-3 with TRBJ2-2; TRBD1 might be the D (6 bases). The CDR3 totals 16 residues. V lost 6 bases and J 6 bases, leaving 20 bases between the germline ends. CDR1 is LGHNA and CDR2 is YSLEER in the germline V gene.

Worth noting for this clone: The same CDR3 is also encoded by other DNA sequences in this sample. The chain's CDR3 is CASSIGQGYNEQFF. The CDR3 DNA sequence: TGTGCCAGTAGTATTGGACAGGGCTACAATGAGCAGTTCTTC. The rearrangement links TRBV19 to TRBJ2-1, with 8 positions matching TRBD1. CDR3 length: 14 residues. The V gene end was trimmed by 3 bases and the J gene end by 3 bases; junction bases not matched to a gene: 1. In germline, CDR1 is LNHDA, CDR2 SQIVND (reference sequence). The full variable domain, its missing parts supplied by reference TRBV19 and TRBJ2-1, is DGGITQSPKYLFRKEGQNVTLSCEQNLNHDAMYWYRQDPGQGLRLIYYSQIVNDFQKGDIAEGYSVSREKKESFPLTVTSAQKNPTAFYLCASSIGQGYNEQFFGPGTRLTVL.

The chain couples TRBV4-3 to TRBJ2-2; TRBD2 might be the D (5 bases). Trimming took 0 bases from V and 6 from J, leaving 17 bases between them. CDR3 length: 17 residues. Germline CDR1 LGHNA, CDR2 YSLEER. The CDR3 DNA sequence: TGCGCCAGCAGCCAAGAGTTGGTCGCACTAGATTCCGGGGAGCTGTTTTTT. Translation gives CASSQELVALDSGELFF.

The rearrangement uses TRBV28 and TRBJ1-1; D remains unclear. This CDR3 region has 12 residues. Germline CDR1 reads MDHEN; CDR2 reads SYDVKM. The V gene lost 6 bases and the J gene lost 5 bases, with 10 bases spanning the gap. DNA of the CDR3: TGTGCCAGCAGCGGAGGGAGGACTGAAGCTTTCTTT. It encodes CASSGGRTEAFF.